This T cell receptor (beta chain) was identified during a study of early T cells in non-severe SARS-CoV-2 infection. General study points: Matching against VDJdb likely underestimated virus-specific expansions, favoring anti-spike CD8.

Individual cDNA molecules each received unique molecular identifiers attached to them. TCRdb passed the 5' RACE reads through MiXCR, listing each CDR3 protein once. The sample lists tens of thousands of distinct CDR3 sequences, more than 4% seen once, with roughly 7.3% in the top ten. This clonotype was found many times. Its antigen is not known. The CDR3 extends over 15 amino acids. Trimming removed 7 bases from V and 6 bases from J, with 21 bases in between. Germline V gene lookup returns CDR1 SNHLY and CDR2 FYNNEI. Sample: whole blood, taken at baseline. This receptor was taken from an adult who was a healthcare worker with PCR-confirmed SARS-CoV-2 infection or an uninfected control (not recorded which). The chain has TRBV2 and TRBJ1-2; tentatively, D is TRBD1 (5 bases). CDR3 in amino acids: CASNGMTESQDGYTF. The CDR3 region has the DNA TGTGCCAGCAACGGCATGACAGAATCCCAAGATGGCTACACCTTC.